The rows below give T cell receptor beta chains drawn from one sample of a study of identical twins. TCRdb used MiXCR to reprocess the 5' RACE reads, holding one entry per CDR3 protein. The repertoire holds about 920,000 distinct CDR3 sequences, about 12% seen once, with under 2% in the top ten. These data also featured in a second study, about yellow fever vaccine responses in identical twins.

The sequencing input was PBMCs. The source of these receptors is a woman under 30 in good health. Both conserved end residues are part of each CDR3. Fields, in order: J gene, clone size, V gene, CDR3 protein. Not all rows give a size; the values are once, few, many and, for expanded clones, a class.

j_call: TRBJ2-1
clone_size: few
v_call: TRBV5-1
cdr3_aa: CASSPGVAGFEQFF

j_call: TRBJ2-1
clone_size: many
v_call: TRBV3-1
cdr3_aa: CASSPRTSGGPNEQFF

j_call: TRBJ2-3
clone_size: .
v_call: TRBV7-3
cdr3_aa: CASSPSDIQSTDTQYF

j_call: TRBJ2-7
clone_size: few
v_call: TRBV28
cdr3_aa: CASSYYGLAGGLSEQYF

j_call: TRBJ1-5
clone_size: few
v_call: TRBV6-5
cdr3_aa: CASSYAASNQPQHF

j_call: TRBJ2-1
clone_size: few
v_call: TRBV11-3
cdr3_aa: CASSLGKPVASGNEQFF

j_call: TRBJ2-3
clone_size: few
v_call: TRBV3-1
cdr3_aa: CASSQDWAGGGFPDTQYF

j_call: TRBJ1-1
clone_size: .
v_call: TRBV5-1
cdr3_aa: CASSYGGELGTEAFF

j_call: TRBJ2-1
clone_size: few
v_call: TRBV20-1
cdr3_aa: CSARGPGLPNEQFF

j_call: TRBJ2-7
clone_size: .
v_call: TRBV2
cdr3_aa: CASSESYGNPSEQYF

j_call: TRBJ1-1
clone_size: few
v_call: TRBV19
cdr3_aa: CASSIGGTTEAFF

j_call: TRBJ1-1
clone_size: few
v_call: TRBV12-3/TRBV12-4
cdr3_aa: CASSGGTAAAFF

j_call: TRBJ1-1
clone_size: .
v_call: TRBV7-9
cdr3_aa: CASSIENTEAFF

j_call: TRBJ2-2
clone_size: .
v_call: TRBV3-1
cdr3_aa: CASSTGEFAGELFF

j_call: TRBJ2-4
clone_size: many
v_call: TRBV28
cdr3_aa: CASSFTGVPAKNIQYF

j_call: TRBJ1-4
clone_size: few
v_call: TRBV5-6
cdr3_aa: CASSVRLTVNEKLFF

j_call: TRBJ2-7
clone_size: few
v_call: TRBV14
cdr3_aa: CASSYSGPPEQYF

j_call: TRBJ2-7
clone_size: many
v_call: TRBV5-1
cdr3_aa: CASTLSYEQYF

j_call: TRBJ2-5
clone_size: .
v_call: TRBV11-2
cdr3_aa: CASSRGQGETQYF

j_call: TRBJ2-1
clone_size: many
v_call: TRBV24-1
cdr3_aa: CATSLAAYNEQFF

j_call: TRBJ2-2
clone_size: many
v_call: TRBV27
cdr3_aa: CASSLAGIAGELFF

j_call: TRBJ2-3
clone_size: .
v_call: TRBV27
cdr3_aa: CASIGLAGPRARTDTQYF

j_call: TRBJ2-6
clone_size: few
v_call: TRBV20-1
cdr3_aa: CSALAGTGANVLTF

j_call: TRBJ1-5
clone_size: .
v_call: TRBV24-1
cdr3_aa: CATSDSVQPQHF

j_call: TRBJ1-2
clone_size: few
v_call: TRBV2
cdr3_aa: CASSEWDGYTF

j_call: TRBJ2-5
clone_size: few
v_call: TRBV28
cdr3_aa: CASSTSGGGETQYF

j_call: TRBJ1-1
clone_size: many
v_call: TRBV12-3/TRBV12-4
cdr3_aa: CASSQGHTTEAFF

j_call: TRBJ2-5
clone_size: .
v_call: TRBV4-1
cdr3_aa: CASRLGPSQETQYF

j_call: TRBJ1-6
clone_size: .
v_call: TRBV18
cdr3_aa: CASSPPAWDSPLHF

j_call: TRBJ2-2
clone_size: .
v_call: TRBV6-5
cdr3_aa: CASSYSSPTSGSGELFF

j_call: TRBJ2-7
clone_size: .
v_call: TRBV5-1
cdr3_aa: CASSLNRSPVSSYEQYF